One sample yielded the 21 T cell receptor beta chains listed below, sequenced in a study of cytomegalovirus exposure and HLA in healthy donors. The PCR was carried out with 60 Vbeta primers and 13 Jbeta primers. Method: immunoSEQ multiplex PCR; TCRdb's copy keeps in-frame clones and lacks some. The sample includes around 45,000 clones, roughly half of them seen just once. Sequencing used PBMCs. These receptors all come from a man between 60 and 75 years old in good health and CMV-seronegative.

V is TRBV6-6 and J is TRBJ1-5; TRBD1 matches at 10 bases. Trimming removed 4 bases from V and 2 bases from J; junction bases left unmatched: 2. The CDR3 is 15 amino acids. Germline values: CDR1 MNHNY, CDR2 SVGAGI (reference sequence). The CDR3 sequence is CASSSGQGGNQPQHF. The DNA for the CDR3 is TGTGCCAGCAGTTCCGGACAGGGGGGCAATCAGCCCCAGCATTTT.

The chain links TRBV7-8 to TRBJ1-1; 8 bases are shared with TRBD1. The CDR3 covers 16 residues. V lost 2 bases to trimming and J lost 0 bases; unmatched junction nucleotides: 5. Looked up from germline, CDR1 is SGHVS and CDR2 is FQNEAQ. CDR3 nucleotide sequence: TGTGCCAGCAGCTTATCCCGGACAGGGCTGAACACTGAAGCTTTCTTT. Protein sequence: CASSLSRTGLNTEAFF. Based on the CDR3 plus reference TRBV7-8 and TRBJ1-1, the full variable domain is GAGVSQSPRYKVAKRGQDVALRCDPISGHVSLFWYQQALGQGPEFLTYFQNEAQLDKSGLPSDRFFAERPEGSVSTLKIQRTQQEDSAVYLCASSLSRTGLNTEAFFGQGTRLTVV.

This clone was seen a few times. The CDR3 sequence: CASSLGSGSYGYTF. Here the CDR3 DNA reads TGTGCCAGCAGCCTAGGGTCAGGATCCTATGGCTACACCTTC. The chain combines TRBV7-2 with TRBJ1-2; D is undetermined. This CDR3 is built from 14 residues. V gave up 5 bases and J gave up 4 bases, with 14 bases separating them. Germline CDR1 is SGHTA and CDR2 is FQGNSA.

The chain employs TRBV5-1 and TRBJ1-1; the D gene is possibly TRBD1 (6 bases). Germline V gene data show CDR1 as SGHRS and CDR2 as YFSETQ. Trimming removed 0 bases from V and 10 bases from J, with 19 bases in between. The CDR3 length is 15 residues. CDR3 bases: TGCGCCAGCAGCTTGGACTCGGGTCAGGGGCGGCCAGCTTTCTTT. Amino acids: CASSLDSGQGRPAFF.

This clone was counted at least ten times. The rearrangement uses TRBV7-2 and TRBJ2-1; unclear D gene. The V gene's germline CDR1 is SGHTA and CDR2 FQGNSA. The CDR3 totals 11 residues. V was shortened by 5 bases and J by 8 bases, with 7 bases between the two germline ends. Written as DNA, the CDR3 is TGTGCCAGCAGCCCGAGTCATGAGCAGTTCTTC. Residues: CASSPSHEQFF.

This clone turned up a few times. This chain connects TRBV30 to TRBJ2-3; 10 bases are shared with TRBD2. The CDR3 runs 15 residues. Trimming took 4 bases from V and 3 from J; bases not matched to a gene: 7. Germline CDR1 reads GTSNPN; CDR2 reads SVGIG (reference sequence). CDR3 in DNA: TGTGCCTGGAACAACCCGGGACTAGCGACAGATACGCAGTATTTT. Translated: CAWNNPGLATDTQYF.

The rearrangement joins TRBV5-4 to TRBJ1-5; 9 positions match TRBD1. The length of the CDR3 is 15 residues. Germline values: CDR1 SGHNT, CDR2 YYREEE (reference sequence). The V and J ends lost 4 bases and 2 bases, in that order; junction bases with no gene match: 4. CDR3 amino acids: CASSRTGDGNQPQHF. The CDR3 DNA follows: TGTGCCAGCAGCCGGACAGGGGACGGCAATCAGCCCCAGCATTTT. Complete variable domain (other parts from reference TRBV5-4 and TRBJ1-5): ETGVTQSPTHLIKTRGQQVTLRCSSQSGHNTVSWYQQALGQGPQFIFQYYREEENGRGNFPPRFSGLQFPNYSSELNVNALELDDSALYLCASSRTGDGNQPQHFGDGTRLSIL.

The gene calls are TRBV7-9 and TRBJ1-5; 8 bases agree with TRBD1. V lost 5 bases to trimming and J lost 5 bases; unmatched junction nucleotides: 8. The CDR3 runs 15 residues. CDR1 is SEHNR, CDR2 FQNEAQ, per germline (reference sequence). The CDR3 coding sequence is TGTGCCAGCAGCGCATGGACAGGGAGGGATCAGCCCCAGCATTTT. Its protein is CASSAWTGRDQPQHF.

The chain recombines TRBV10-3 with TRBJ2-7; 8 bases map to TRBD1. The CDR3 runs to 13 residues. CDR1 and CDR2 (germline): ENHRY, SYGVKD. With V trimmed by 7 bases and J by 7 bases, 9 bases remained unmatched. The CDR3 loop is CAITRTGLGEQYF. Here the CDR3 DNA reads TGTGCCATCACCCGGACAGGGTTGGGGGAGCAGTACTTC.

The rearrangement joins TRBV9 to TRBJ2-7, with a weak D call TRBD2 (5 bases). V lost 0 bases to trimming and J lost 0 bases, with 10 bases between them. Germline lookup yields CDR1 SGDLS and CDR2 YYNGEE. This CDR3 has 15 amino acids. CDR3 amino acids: CASSVGVGVSYEQYF. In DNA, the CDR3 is TGTGCCAGCAGCGTAGGGGTCGGGGTCTCCTACGAGCAGTACTTC.

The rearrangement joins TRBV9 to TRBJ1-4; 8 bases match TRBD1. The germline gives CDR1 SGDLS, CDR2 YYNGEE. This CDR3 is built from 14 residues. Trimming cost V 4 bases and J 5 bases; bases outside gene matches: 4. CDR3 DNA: TGTGCCAGCAGCCGAACAGGGGGAAATGAAAAACTGTTTTTT. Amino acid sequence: CASSRTGGNEKLFF.

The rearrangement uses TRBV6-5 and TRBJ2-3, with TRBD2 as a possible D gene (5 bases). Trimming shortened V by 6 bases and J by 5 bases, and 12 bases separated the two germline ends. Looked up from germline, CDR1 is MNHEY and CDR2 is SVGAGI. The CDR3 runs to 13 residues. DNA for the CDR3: TGTGCCAGCAGACCTTATCGGGGAGATACGCAGTATTTT. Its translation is CASRPYRGDTQYF.

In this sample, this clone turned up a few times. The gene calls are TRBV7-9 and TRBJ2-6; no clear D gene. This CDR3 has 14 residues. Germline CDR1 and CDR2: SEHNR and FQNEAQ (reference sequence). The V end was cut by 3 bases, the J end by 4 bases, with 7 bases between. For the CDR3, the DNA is TGTGCCAGCAGCTTCCCCTCCGGGGCCAACGTCCTGACTTTC. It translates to CASSFPSGANVLTF. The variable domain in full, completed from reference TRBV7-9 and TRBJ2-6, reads DTGVSQNPRHKITKRGQNVTFRCDPISEHNRLYWYRQTLGQGPEFLTYFQNEAQLEKSRLLSDRFSAERPKGSFSTLEIQRTEQGDSAMYLCASSFPSGANVLTFGAGSRLTVL.

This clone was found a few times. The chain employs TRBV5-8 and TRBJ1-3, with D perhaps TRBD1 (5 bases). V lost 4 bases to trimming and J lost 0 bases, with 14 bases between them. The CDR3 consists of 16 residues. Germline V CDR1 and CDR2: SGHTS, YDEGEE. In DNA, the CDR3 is TGTGCCAGCAGCCGGACCCTCGGGGGCTCTGGAAACACCATATATTTT. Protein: CASSRTLGGSGNTIYF. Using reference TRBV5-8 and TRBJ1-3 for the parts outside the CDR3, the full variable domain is EAGVTQSPTHLIKTRGQQATLRCSPISGHTSVYWYQQALGLGLQFLLWYDEGEERNRGNFPPRFSGRQFPNYSSELNVNALELEDSALYLCASSRTLGGSGNTIYFGEGSWLTVV.

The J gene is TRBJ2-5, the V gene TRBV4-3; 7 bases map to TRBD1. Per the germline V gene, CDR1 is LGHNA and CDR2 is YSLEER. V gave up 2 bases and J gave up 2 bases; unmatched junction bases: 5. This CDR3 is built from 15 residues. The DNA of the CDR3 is TGCGCCAGCAGCCAATCGGGACAGCTTCAAGAGACCCAGTACTTC. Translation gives CASSQSGQLQETQYF.

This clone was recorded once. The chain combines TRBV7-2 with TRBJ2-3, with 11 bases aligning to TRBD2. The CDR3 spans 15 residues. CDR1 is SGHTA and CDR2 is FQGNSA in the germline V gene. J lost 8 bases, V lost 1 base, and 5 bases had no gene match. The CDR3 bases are TGTGCCAGCAGCTTAGATCTAGCGGGAGGCGCTACGCAGTATTTT. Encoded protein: CASSLDLAGGATQYF.

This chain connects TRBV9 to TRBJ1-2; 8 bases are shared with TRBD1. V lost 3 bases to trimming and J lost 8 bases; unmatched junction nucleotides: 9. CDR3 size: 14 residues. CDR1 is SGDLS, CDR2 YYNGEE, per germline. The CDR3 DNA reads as TGTGCCAGCAGCGAGCAGGGGGCTCTGTTGGGCTACACCTTC. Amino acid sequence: CASSEQGALLGYTF. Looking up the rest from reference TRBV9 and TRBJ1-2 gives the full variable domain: DSGVTQTPKHLITATGQRVTLRCSPRSGDLSVYWYQQSLDQGLQFLIQYYNGEERAKGNILERFSAQQFPDLHSELNLSSLELGDSALYFCASSEQGALLGYTFGSGTRLTVV.

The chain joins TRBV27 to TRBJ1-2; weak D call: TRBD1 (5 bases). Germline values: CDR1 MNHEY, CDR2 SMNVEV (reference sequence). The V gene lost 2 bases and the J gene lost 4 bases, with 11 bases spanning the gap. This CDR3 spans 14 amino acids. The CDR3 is CASSLRQGVYGYTF. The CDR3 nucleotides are TGTGCCAGCAGTTTACGCCAGGGCGTCTATGGCTACACCTTC.

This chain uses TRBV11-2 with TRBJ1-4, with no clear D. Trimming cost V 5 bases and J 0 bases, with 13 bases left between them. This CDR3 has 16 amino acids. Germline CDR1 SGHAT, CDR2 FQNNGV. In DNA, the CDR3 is TGTGCCAGCAGCGCGGCCACGAGTGCAACTAATGAAAAACTGTTTTTT. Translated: CASSAATSATNEKLFF. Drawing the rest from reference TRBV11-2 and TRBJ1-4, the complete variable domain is EAGVAQSPRYKIIEKRQSVAFWCNPISGHATLYWYQQILGQGPKLLIQFQNNGVVDDSQLPKDRFSAERLKGVDSTLKIQPAKLEDSAVYLCASSAATSATNEKLFFGSGTQLSVL.

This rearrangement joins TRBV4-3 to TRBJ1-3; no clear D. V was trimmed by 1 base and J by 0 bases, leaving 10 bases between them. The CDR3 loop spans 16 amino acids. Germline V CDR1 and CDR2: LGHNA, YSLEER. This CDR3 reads CASSQAVLSSGNTIYF. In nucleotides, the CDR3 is TGCGCCAGCAGCCAAGCAGTCCTTTCCTCTGGAAACACCATATATTTT.

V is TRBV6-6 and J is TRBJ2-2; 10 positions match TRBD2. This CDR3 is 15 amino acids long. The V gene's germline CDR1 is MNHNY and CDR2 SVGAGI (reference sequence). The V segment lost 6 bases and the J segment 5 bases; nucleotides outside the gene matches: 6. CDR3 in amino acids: CASRASGRGTGELFF. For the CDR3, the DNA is TGTGCCAGCAGAGCTAGCGGGAGAGGGACCGGGGAGCTGTTTTTT.